These 30 T cell receptor beta chains came from one sample sequenced in a study of cytomegalovirus exposure and HLA in healthy donors (dated by TCRdb to 2016 to 2017). The receptor library was made with the immunoSEQ multiplex PCR assay. A mixture of 60 forward primers for TCR Vbeta segments and 13 reverse primers for TCR Jbeta segments was used in the multiplex PCR. TCRdb re-hosts the immuneACCESS table, in-frame sequences only. Its copies lack some clones; in the studies checked, an unresolved V gene accounts for under half of them, and the cause for the rest is not known. For this sample, the table gives tens of thousands of clones. Approximately 11% of the sample rests with the top ten. The sequenced sample consisted of PBMCs. The receptors were sampled from a woman aged 50 to 60 in good health and CMV-seropositive.

J is TRBJ2-7 and V is TRBV11-3; 9 positions match TRBD2. V gave up 5 bases and J gave up 6 bases; unmatched junction bases: 8. The CDR3 extends over 14 amino acids. The V gene's germline CDR1 is SGHNT and CDR2 YENEEA. This CDR3 reads CASSPSGTTSEQYF. CDR3 DNA sequence: TGTGCCAGCAGCCCTAGCGGGACTACTAGCGAGCAGTACTTC.

The V and J genes are TRBV4-1 and TRBJ1-3; 8 bases align to TRBD1. CDR1 MGHRA and CDR2 YSYEKL come from the germline V gene. The CDR3 covers 18 residues. With 1 base clipped from V and 2 bases from J, the junction kept 10 bases outside the gene matches. The CDR3 DNA reads TGCGCCAGCAGCCAAGGGCCTCTCGGACAGGGCGCTGGAAACACCATATATTTT. The encoded protein is CASSQGPLGQGAGNTIYF.

This chain joins TRBV14 and TRBJ2-3; no definite D call. CDR1 and CDR2 from the germline V gene are SGHDN and FVKESK. V lost 0 bases and J lost 6, with 10 bases in between. The CDR3 is made up of 14 amino acids. CDR3 sequence reads: CASSQDLVRDTQYF. The CDR3 bases are TGTGCCAGCAGCCAAGATCTAGTCCGGGATACGCAGTATTTT.

This chain joins TRBV28 and TRBJ2-2; TRBD2 matches at 10 bases. V was pared by 2 bases and J by 4 bases, with 7 bases of the junction left unmatched. The CDR3 extends over 17 amino acids. The V gene's germline CDR1 is MDHEN and CDR2 SYDVKM. CDR3 nucleotide sequence: TGTGCCAGCAGTTTACCTAGCGGGAGTGTGGGCACCGGGGAGCTGTTTTTT. Protein product: CASSLPSGSVGTGELFF.

The V call is TRBV4-2, the J call TRBJ2-1; perhaps TRBD2 as D (6 bases). Germline V gene lookup returns CDR1 LGHNA and CDR2 YNFKEQ. The CDR3 is 14 residues long. V was pared by 0 bases and J by 7 bases, with 10 bases between. The CDR3 loop reads CASSQEWGRNEQFF. The CDR3 region has the DNA TGTGCCAGCAGCCAAGAGTGGGGGAGGAATGAGCAGTTCTTC.

CDR3 in DNA: TGTGCCAGTAGTATCTCCGGGAACTCCTATGGCTACACCTTC. Translation gives CASSISGNSYGYTF. The rearrangement uses TRBV19 and TRBJ1-2, with D uncertain. This CDR3 contains 14 residues. From germline, CDR1 is LNHDA and CDR2 SQIVND (reference sequence). The V end was cut by 3 bases, the J end by 4 bases, with 12 bases between.

This chain connects TRBV29-1 to TRBJ1-2; no reliable D call. V was clipped by 0 bases and J by 4 bases, with 9 bases between them. Germline V gives CDR1 SQVTM, CDR2 ANQGSEA. The CDR3 is 13 residues long. The CDR3 protein is CSVEDRVSYGYTF. The CDR3 coding sequence is TGCAGCGTTGAAGATCGGGTATCCTATGGCTACACCTTC.

V and J are TRBV28 and TRBJ1-5; 8 positions agree with TRBD1. CDR3 length: 15 amino acids. CDR1 is MDHEN, CDR2 SYDVKM, per germline. Germline trimming cut 7 bases from V and 3 bases from J; bases unmatched to any gene: 8. CDR3 in DNA: TGTGCCAGCACCTTAGGGGACAGGTTCAATCAGCCCCAGCATTTT. This codes for CASTLGDRFNQPQHF. Combining the CDR3 with reference TRBV28 and TRBJ1-5 gives the whole variable domain DVKVTQSSRYLVKRTGEKVFLECVQDMDHENMFWYRQDPGLGLRLIYFSYDVKMKEKGDIPEGYSVSREKKERFSLILESASTNQTSMYLCASTLGDRFNQPQHFGDGTRLSIL.

This sequence joins TRBV5-1 and TRBJ1-2; TRBD1 is a possible D gene (5 bases). The V and J ends lost 1 base and 0 bases respectively, with 10 bases between them. This CDR3 has 15 residues. Germline V gene sequence: CDR1 SGHRS, CDR2 YFSETQ. Written as DNA, the CDR3 is TGCGCCAGCAGCTTGCATCCGACAGCTAACTATGGCTACACCTTC. Protein: CASSLHPTANYGYTF.

The chain is built from TRBV5-1 and TRBJ1-2; D might be TRBD1 (6 bases). The CDR3 is 15 amino acids. V shed 3 bases and J shed 4 bases, with 16 bases lying between them. Germline V gene data show CDR1 as SGHRS and CDR2 as YFSETQ. CDR3 sequence: CASSYNGQNTYGYTF. The CDR3 nucleotides read TGCGCCAGCAGCTATAACGGACAGAACACCTATGGCTACACCTTC.

The V call is TRBV11-2, the J call TRBJ1-2; the D is unclear. The CDR3 totals 14 residues. Between the trimmed V and J ends, which lost 3 bases and 1 base, there was a span of 9 bases. Germline assignment: CDR1 SGHAT and CDR2 FQNNGV. In DNA, the CDR3 is TGTGCCAGCAGCTTGACGGGAAATAACTATGGCTACACCTTC. Its translation: CASSLTGNNYGYTF.

The V gene is TRBV30, the J gene TRBJ1-2, with D possibly TRBD1 on 5 matching bases. Germline CDR1 reads GTSNPN; CDR2 reads SVGIG (reference sequence). Trimming took 2 bases from V and 7 from J, leaving 11 bases between them. This CDR3 spans 12 amino acids. The DNA of the CDR3 is TGTGCCTGGAGTTGGGAGGGGAGTGGCTACACCTTC. Translation: CAWSWEGSGYTF.

This chain connects TRBV18 to TRBJ2-3; TRBD1 agrees at 10 bases. Germline CDR1 reads KGHSH; CDR2 reads LQKENI. The CDR3 extends over 16 amino acids. V dropped 6 bases and J dropped 2; count of bases not matched to a gene: 8. The CDR3 DNA reads as TGTGCCAGCTCGCAGGGACAGGGGATTCCCACAGATACGCAGTATTTT. Its protein is CASSQGQGIPTDTQYF.

The J gene is TRBJ2-5, the V gene TRBV9; 7 nucleotides line up with TRBD2. Unmatched junction bases numbered 6, after V lost 1 base and J lost 3 bases. Germline lookup yields CDR1 SGDLS and CDR2 YYNGEE. The CDR3 loop spans 15 amino acids. The CDR3 reads CASSVTSGMEETQYF. The CDR3 nucleotides are TGTGCCAGCAGCGTAACGAGCGGGATGGAAGAGACCCAGTACTTC. The variable domain in full, with the rest retrieved from reference TRBV9 and TRBJ2-5, is DSGVTQTPKHLITATGQRVTLRCSPRSGDLSVYWYQQSLDQGLQFLIQYYNGEERAKGNILERFSAQQFPDLHSELNLSSLELGDSALYFCASSVTSGMEETQYFGPGTRLLVL.

The chain recombines TRBV5-1 with TRBJ1-1; 7 bases match TRBD1. Germline CDR1 SGHRS, CDR2 YFSETQ. This CDR3 is 16 amino acids long. V was clipped by 0 bases and J by 2 bases; unmatched bases: 7. The CDR3 sequence is CASSLGQGYTNTEAFF. DNA for the CDR3: TGCGCCAGCAGCTTGGGACAGGGTTATACCAACACTGAAGCTTTCTTT. Variable domain in full (rest from reference TRBV5-1 and TRBJ1-1): KAGVTQTPRYLIKTRGQQVTLSCSPISGHRSVSWYQQTPGQGLQFLFEYFSETQRNKGNFPGRFSGRQFSNSRSEMNVSTLELGDSALYLCASSLGQGYTNTEAFFGQGTRLTVV.

The rearrangement uses TRBV7-9 and TRBJ1-2; TRBD1 might be the D (5 bases). Germline V gene sequence: CDR1 SEHNR, CDR2 FQNEAQ (reference sequence). With 7 bases removed from V and 0 bases from J, the gap between germline ends came to 12 bases. The CDR3 loop spans 14 amino acids. CDR3 bases: TGTGCCAGCACAAGGGGTCTAGCTAACTATGGCTACACCTTC. It is translated as CASTRGLANYGYTF.

This chain connects TRBV4-2 to TRBJ1-5; TRBD1 might be the D (5 bases). This CDR3 spans 14 amino acids. CDR1 is LGHNA, CDR2 YNFKEQ, per germline. Trimming removed 4 bases at V and 5 bases at J, with 12 bases between. As DNA, the CDR3 is TGTGCCAGCAGCCCAGAGGGGCCGCATCAGCCCCAGCATTTT. Its protein product is CASSPEGPHQPQHF.

The V gene is TRBV30, the J gene TRBJ1-1; tentative D call: TRBD1 (6 bases). There are 14 residues in the CDR3. The V end lost 2 bases, the J end lost 1 base, and 11 bases lay between the germline ends. CDR1 is GTSNPN and CDR2 is SVGIG in the germline V gene (reference sequence). CDR3 in amino acids: CAWSRRGGNTEAFF. The CDR3 DNA reads TGTGCCTGGAGTAGAAGGGGGGGGAACACTGAAGCTTTCTTT.

The genes are TRBV10-3 and TRBJ2-3; 8 bases are a match to TRBD2. Germline V gene lookup returns CDR1 ENHRY and CDR2 SYGVKD. The V gene end was trimmed by 3 bases and the J gene end by 2 bases; junction bases not matched to a gene: 4. This CDR3 contains 15 residues. The CDR3 sequence is CAISDPGGATDTQYF. The CDR3 nucleotides read TGTGCCATCAGTGACCCCGGGGGGGCCACAGATACGCAGTATTTT.

This chain uses TRBV7-9 with TRBJ1-1; the match to TRBD1 covers 8 bases. The CDR3 length is 17 residues. Germline CDR1 and CDR2: SEHNR and FQNEAQ (reference sequence). With V trimmed by 2 bases and J by 2 bases, 10 bases remained unmatched. The CDR3 DNA reads as TGTGCCAGCAGCTTATACCCAAACAGGGGGTCCAACACTGAAGCTTTCTTT. Its translation: CASSLYPNRGSNTEAFF.

The rearrangement joins TRBV19 to TRBJ1-2; TRBD1 agrees at 9 bases. After removal of 2 bases from V and 6 bases from J, the junction contained 4 bases not matched to a gene. Germline CDR1 LNHDA, CDR2 SQIVND (reference sequence). The CDR3 consists of 14 residues. The CDR3, as DNA: TGTGCCAGTAGTATAAAGGGACAGGGAGATGGCTACACCTTC. Protein product: CASSIKGQGDGYTF.

The CDR3 sequence is CASSPGLTNEKLFF. CDR3 sequence (DNA): TGTGCCAGCAGTCCAGGGCTAACTAATGAAAAACTGTTTTTT. The chain combines TRBV2 with TRBJ1-4, with D possibly being TRBD1 (5 bases). Germline V gene data show CDR1 as SNHLY and CDR2 as FYNNEI. The CDR3 runs 14 residues. The V and J ends lost 5 bases and 1 base respectively, with 8 bases between them.

The chain has TRBV10-2 and TRBJ2-5, with D maybe TRBD1 (5 bases). Germline V gives CDR1 WSHSY, CDR2 SAAADI. This CDR3 comprises 14 residues. Between the trimmed V and J ends, which lost 3 bases and 4 bases, there was a span of 12 bases. The DNA of the CDR3 is TGCGCCAGCAGTGAAGCAGGGTTGGGAGAGACCCAGTACTTC. This sequence encodes CASSEAGLGETQYF.

The chain couples TRBV6-5 to TRBJ1-4; tentative D call: TRBD1 (5 bases). Per germline, CDR1 MNHEY and CDR2 SVGAGI. The CDR3 has 15 residues. V lost 6 bases and J 7 bases, leaving 18 bases between the germline ends. CDR3 coding DNA: TGTGCCAGCAGGGACAAAACTACCCGTACTGAAAAACTGTTTTTT. It is translated as CASRDKTTRTEKLFF.

V usage is TRBV7-2 and J usage is TRBJ1-4; D unclear. This CDR3 is 14 amino acids long. The germline V gene encodes CDR1 SGHTA and CDR2 FQGNSA. With 5 bases removed from V and 4 bases from J, the gap between germline ends came to 11 bases. For the CDR3, the DNA is TGTGCCAGCAGCCACCCGGGAGTTAATGAAAAACTGTTTTTT. As protein: CASSHPGVNEKLFF. Based on the CDR3 plus reference TRBV7-2 and TRBJ1-4, the full variable domain is GAGVSQSPSNKVTEKGKDVELRCDPISGHTALYWYRQSLGQGLEFLIYFQGNSAPDKSGLPSDRFSAERTGGSVSTLTIQRTQQEDSAVYLCASSHPGVNEKLFFGSGTQLSVL.

The chain is built from TRBV19 and TRBJ1-5, with TRBD1 identical over 7 bases. Germline V CDR1 and CDR2: LNHDA, SQIVND (reference sequence). The CDR3 loop spans 13 amino acids. V trimming: 5 bases; J trimming: 6 bases; junction bases outside the gene matches: 4. In DNA form, the CDR3 reads TGTGCCAGTAGTTCACAGGGGATTCAGCCCCAGCATTTT. Amino acids: CASSSQGIQPQHF.

The chain recombines TRBV7-9 with TRBJ1-1, with 10 bases that match TRBD1. CDR3 size: 15 residues. The germline V gene has CDR1 SEHNR and CDR2 FQNEAQ (reference sequence). V lost 8 bases, J lost 0 bases, and 6 bases stayed unmatched. CDR3 sequence (DNA): TGTGCCAGCTACCGGACAGGGGGGATGAACACTGAAGCTTTCTTT. The encoded protein is CASYRTGGMNTEAFF.

By frequency, this clone is medium-sized (0.01 to 0.1%). The germline gene is not matched at one end of the junction; a read error may be the cause. The chain couples TRBV14 to TRBJ2-7, with 7 nucleotides matching TRBD1. Looked up from germline, CDR1 is SGHDN and CDR2 is FVKESK. CDR3 length: 11 amino acids. The CDR3 region is CASSQGGQVFF. The CDR3 DNA reads as TGTGCCAGCAGCCAAGGTGGACAGGTTTTCTTC.

The rearrangement uses TRBV5-8 and TRBJ1-1; D is uncertain. This CDR3 comprises 14 residues. The V gene's germline CDR1 is SGHTS and CDR2 YDEGEE. Trimming took 5 bases from V and 2 from J, leaving 13 bases between them. In DNA form, the CDR3 reads TGTGCCAGCAGAGCAGGATTGGCCAACACTGAAGCTTTCTTT. It translates to CASRAGLANTEAFF. The full variable domain, in which reference TRBV5-8 and TRBJ1-1 provide the parts outside the CDR3, is EAGVTQSPTHLIKTRGQQATLRCSPISGHTSVYWYQQALGLGLQFLLWYDEGEERNRGNFPPRFSGRQFPNYSSELNVNALELEDSALYLCASRAGLANTEAFFGQGTRLTVV.

The chain combines TRBV19 with TRBJ1-6, with a weak D call TRBD1 (6 bases). Germline-derived CDR1 and CDR2 are LNHDA and SQIVND (reference sequence). This CDR3 has 17 amino acids. V lost 7 bases to trimming and J lost 0 bases, with 16 bases between them. The CDR3 DNA is TGTGCCAGTAACCCGGGACACCAGGACTCCTATAATTCACCCCTCCACTTT. This encodes CASNPGHQDSYNSPLHF.